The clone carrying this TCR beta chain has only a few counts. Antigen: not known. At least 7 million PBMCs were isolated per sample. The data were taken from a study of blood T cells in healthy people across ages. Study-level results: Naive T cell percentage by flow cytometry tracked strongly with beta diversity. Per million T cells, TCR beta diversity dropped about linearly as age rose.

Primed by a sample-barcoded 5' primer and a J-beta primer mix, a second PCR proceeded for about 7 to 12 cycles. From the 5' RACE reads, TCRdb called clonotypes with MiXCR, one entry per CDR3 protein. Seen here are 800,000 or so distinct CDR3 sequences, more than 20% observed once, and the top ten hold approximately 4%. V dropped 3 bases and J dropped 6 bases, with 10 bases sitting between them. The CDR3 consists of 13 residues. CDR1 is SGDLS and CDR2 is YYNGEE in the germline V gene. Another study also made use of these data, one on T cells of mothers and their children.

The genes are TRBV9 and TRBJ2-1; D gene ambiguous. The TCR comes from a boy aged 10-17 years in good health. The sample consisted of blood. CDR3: CASSAAHRNEQFF. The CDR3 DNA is TGTGCCAGCAGCGCCGCTCACCGCAATGAGCAGTTCTTC. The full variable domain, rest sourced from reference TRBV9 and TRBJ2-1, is DSGVTQTPKHLITATGQRVTLRCSPRSGDLSVYWYQQSLDQGLQFLIQYYNGEERAKGNILERFSAQQFPDLHSELNLSSLELGDSALYFCASSAAHRNEQFFGPGTRLTVL.